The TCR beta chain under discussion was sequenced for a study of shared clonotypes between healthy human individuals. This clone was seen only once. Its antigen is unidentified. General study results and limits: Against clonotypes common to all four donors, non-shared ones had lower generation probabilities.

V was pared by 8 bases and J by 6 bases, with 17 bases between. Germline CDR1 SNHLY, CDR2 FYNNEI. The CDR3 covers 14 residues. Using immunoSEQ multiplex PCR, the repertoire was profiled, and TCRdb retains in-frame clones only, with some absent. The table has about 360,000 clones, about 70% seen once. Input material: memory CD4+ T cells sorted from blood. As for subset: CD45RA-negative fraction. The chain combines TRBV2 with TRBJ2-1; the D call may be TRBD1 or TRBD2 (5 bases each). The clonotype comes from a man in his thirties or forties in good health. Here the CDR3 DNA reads TGTGCCAGCTCCCGGGACCGCCAACTCAATGAGCAGTTCTTC. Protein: CASSRDRQLNEQFF.